These 15 T cell receptor beta chains share one sample of origin, sequenced in a study of shared clonotypes between healthy human individuals (dated by TCRdb to 2019 to 2021). The library was made by the immunoSEQ multiplex PCR assay. TCRdb re-hosts the immuneACCESS table, in-frame sequences only. Its copies lack some clones; in the studies checked, an unresolved V gene accounts for under half of them, and the cause for the rest is not known. This sample is represented by 850,000 to 1,100,000 clones; 70% to 80% of them were singletons. The ten largest clones add up to 0.89% of the sample. The source material was memory CD4+ T cells from PBMCs. Read against the paper, the sample's cell subset or site label means: CD45RA-negative fraction. The receptors originated from a man aged 18 to 29 in good health. Some clones in this sample may be carry-over from other donors' samples.

There are a few counts of this clone. The chain has TRBV6-1 and TRBJ1-3, with a tentative D call TRBD1 (5 bases). The V gene lost 6 bases and the J gene lost 0 bases, with 12 bases spanning the gap. Germline V lookup: CDR1 MNHNS, CDR2 SASEGT. The CDR3 consists of 15 residues. The CDR3 region has the DNA TGTGCCAGCAGCGCTCAAGGGGACTCTGGAAACACCATATATTTT. Translated: CASSAQGDSGNTIYF.

This clone was recorded many times. The V and J genes are TRBV21-1 and TRBJ2-5; no DNA check was done on the table's D call, TRBD2. TRBV21-1 is designated a pseudogene. CDR3 length: 19 residues. The CDR3 DNA follows: TGTGCCAGCAGCCAAATCACTAGCGGACAAGATAAGTACCAAGAGACCCAGTACTTC. This gives the protein CASSQITSGQDKYQETQYF.

This chain connects TRBV6-4 to TRBJ1-2; TRBD1 might be the D (5 bases). This CDR3 contains 12 residues. V dropped 8 bases and J dropped 4 bases, with 11 bases sitting between them. The germline gives CDR1 MRHNA, CDR2 SNTAGT. CDR3 DNA sequence: TGTGCCAGCTATCAGGGAGGCTATGGCTACACCTTC. This sequence encodes CASYQGGYGYTF.

With regard to this clone: The same CDR3 arises from other DNA sequences in this sample as well. The chain has TRBV2 and TRBJ2-2, with no clear D. V was trimmed by 9 bases and J by 2 bases, leaving 4 bases between them. The CDR3 is made up of 11 amino acids. Germline values: CDR1 SNHLY, CDR2 FYNNEI. The CDR3 DNA sequence: TGTGCCAGTAGAAACACCGGGGAGCTGTTTTTT. This sequence encodes CASRNTGELFF.

A remark on this clone: One end of the junction fails to match germline, which may point to a read error. The V gene is TRBV13, the J gene TRBJ1-2; 10 bases are shared with TRBD1. Germline V gives CDR1 PRHDT, CDR2 FYEKMQ (reference sequence). The CDR3 runs 16 residues. As DNA, the CDR3 is TGCGCCAGCAGCCTCCCCCCGGGACAGGGGACCTATGGCTACACCTTC. Its protein product is CASSLPPGQGTYGYTF.

Only a few counts were recorded for this clone. The chain carries TRBV4-3 and TRBJ2-1, with 10 bases fitting TRBD2. The ends lost 1 base at V and 4 bases at J; junction bases unmatched: 10. CDR1 and CDR2 (germline): LGHNA, YSLEER. There are 18 residues in the CDR3. The CDR3 DNA reads as TGCGCCAGCAGCCAAGCGGCTAGCGGGAGTGGGGCTTACAATGAGCAGTTCTTC. Its translation is CASSQAASGSGAYNEQFF.

In its sample, this clone was seen a few times. The genes are TRBV6-1 and TRBJ2-7; a possible D gene is TRBD1 (5 bases). Germline V gives CDR1 MNHNS, CDR2 SASEGT. V lost 3 bases and J lost 6, with 9 bases in between. The CDR3 extends over 12 amino acids. CDR3 in DNA: TGTGCCAGCAGTGACAGGGTAGTCGAGCAGTACTTC. Amino acids: CASSDRVVEQYF.

This clone came up once. This rearrangement joins TRBV11-2 to TRBJ1-2; D gene uncertain. The CDR3 consists of 15 residues. The V end was cut by 1 base, the J end by 0 bases, with 9 bases between. Looked up from germline, CDR1 is SGHAT and CDR2 is FQNNGV. Here the CDR3 DNA reads TGTGCCAGCAGCTTAGGGGCGACTTCTAACTATGGCTACACCTTC. Protein sequence: CASSLGATSNYGYTF.

This clone was picked up one time. Written as DNA, the CDR3 is TGTGCCAGCAGTTCGGATAGCGGGAGTCGGTGGAGCAATGAGCAGTTCTTC. Its protein is CASSSDSGSRWSNEQFF. The chain is built from TRBV28 and TRBJ2-1; 9 bases line up with TRBD2. Looked up from germline, CDR1 is MDHEN and CDR2 is SYDVKM. The CDR3 is made up of 17 amino acids. V dropped 4 bases and J dropped 6; count of bases not matched to a gene: 13.

Note on this clone: At the DNA level, this CDR3 is encoded by other sequences in the same sample as well. The V call is TRBV7-9, the J call TRBJ1-5, with no clear D. Trimming shortened V by 4 bases and J by 2 bases, and 6 bases separated the two germline ends. Germline CDR1 reads SEHNR; CDR2 reads FQNEAQ (reference sequence). This CDR3 is built from 13 residues. The CDR3 nucleotides are TGTGCCAGCAGCTCCTCGGGCAATCAGCCCCAGCATTTT. This encodes CASSSSGNQPQHF.

The chain carries TRBV28 and TRBJ1-3; no definite D call. Germline CDR1 and CDR2: MDHEN and SYDVKM. V was shortened by 9 bases and J by 1 base, with 10 bases between the two germline ends. The CDR3 contains 13 residues. DNA for the CDR3: TGTGCCAGTCTGGGAGGGTCTGGAAACACCATATATTTT. It encodes CASLGGSGNTIYF.

This chain links TRBV5-1 with TRBJ2-5; no definite D call. CDR1 is SGHRS, CDR2 YFSETQ, per germline. V lost 0 bases, J lost 5 bases, and 11 bases lay in between. The CDR3 extends over 14 amino acids. CDR3 amino acids: CASSLVSQGETQYF. In DNA form, the CDR3 reads TGCGCCAGCAGCTTGGTTTCTCAAGGGGAGACCCAGTACTTC.

The chain has TRBV5-4 and TRBJ1-4; 9 positions agree with TRBD1. This CDR3 has 15 amino acids. Germline trimming cut 5 bases from V and 12 bases from J; bases unmatched to any gene: 14. Per germline, CDR1 SGHNT and CDR2 YYREEE (reference sequence). In DNA form, the CDR3 reads TGTGCCAGCAGTTCCCCCGGGACAGGGCACAGGGAACTGTTTTTT. Translation gives CASSSPGTGHRELFF.

V gene TRBV5-5 combines with J gene TRBJ2-7; D is unclear. The CDR3 totals 15 residues. Germline V gene data show CDR1 as SGHKS and CDR2 as YYEKEE (reference sequence). Deletions cut 3 bases from V and 3 bases from J, with 16 bases between. The CDR3 spells CASSSARDGHYEQYF. CDR3 DNA sequence: TGTGCCAGCAGCTCCGCAAGGGATGGCCACTACGAGCAGTACTTC.

The chain uses TRBV7-8 and TRBJ2-3, with no clear D. The V end lost 4 bases, the J end lost 0 bases, and 11 bases lay between the germline ends. CDR1 and CDR2 from the germline V gene are SGHVS and FQNEAQ. The CDR3 has 15 amino acids. CDR3 loop: CASSSWGGSTDTQYF. The CDR3 DNA follows: TGTGCCAGCAGCTCCTGGGGTGGGAGCACAGATACGCAGTATTTT.